The clone carrying this TCR beta chain was picked up many times. The data were taken from a study of regulatory T cells in long-lasting Graves disease. Researchers made TCR beta libraries by using iRepertoire HTBI primers and running Arm-PCR on CDR3 regions. TCRdb passed the multiplex PCR reads through MiXCR, listing each CDR3 protein once. The top ten hold approximately 7.6% of the sample, which has about 430,000 distinct CDR3 sequences, 15% seen once. Time point reported: newly diagnosed GD, antithyroid drugs for less than 3 months. PBMC-derived RNA was used for the TCR library. The CDR3 contains 13 residues. After removal of 6 bases from V and 1 base from J, the junction contained 0 bases not matched to a gene. Looked up from germline, CDR1 is SNHLY and CDR2 is FYNNEI. The data also belong to a second study, concerning T cells in Graves' hyperthyroidism and ophthalmopathy.

The chain has TRBV2 and TRBJ1-1; 9 bases fit TRBD1. The clonotype comes from a middle-aged woman with Graves disease. The specimen comprised peripheral blood mononuclear cells (PBMCs), sampled at new diagnosis, from a patient treated with antithyroid drugs. The CDR3 DNA sequence: TGTGCCAGCAGGGGACAGGGGAACACTGAAGCTTTCTTT. This sequence encodes CASRGQGNTEAFF.